In this sample, the clone carrying this T cell receptor (beta chain) turned up once. The sample comes from a study of blood T cell repertoires in COVID-19. Overall study context: Sites in the United States, Italy and Spain provided acute and convalescent COVID-19 samples. Sources were T cells, B-cell-depleted T cells, or PBMCs; the material itself was cDNA or gDNA.

In the authors' workflow: For nucleated cells, counts were estimated from reference gene primer amplification. Clones were read by immunoSEQ multiplex PCR, and TCRdb kept only the in-frame ones, dropping some. D and trimming come from the DNA, and the V and J calls and clone size come from that table. The sample lists about 670,000 clones; around 90% were seen once. Trimming took 3 bases from V and 8 from J; bases not matched to a gene: 9. The CDR3 is 14 residues long. Germline CDR1 reads SGHTA; CDR2 reads FQGNSA. Specimen: peripheral blood. The chain employs TRBV7-2 and TRBJ1-2, with 7 bases aligning to TRBD1. The clonotype was recovered from a young woman with acute or convalescent COVID-19. DNA of the CDR3: TGTGCCAGCAGCTTTCGTCTAACAGGGGCGGGCTACACCTTC. This sequence encodes CASSFRLTGAGYTF.